The clone carrying this T cell receptor (beta chain) has only a few counts. What it recognizes is unknown. MiXCR, applied by TCRdb to the 5' RACE reads, yields one record per CDR3 protein. The sample gives a few hundred thousand distinct CDR3 sequences, roughly 6.1% of which show up once; about 15% is in the top ten. These data belong to a study of T cells after yellow fever vaccination. Study-wide results and limits: The CD4 compartment and the CD8 compartment contained a small share of clonotypes in common.

CDR1 DFQATT and CDR2 SNEGSKA come from the germline V gene (reference sequence). This CDR3 has 12 residues. The starting material was PBMCs, obtained 5 days after the yellow fever booster vaccination. The sequence derives from a man aged 25-45 years who received the YFV17D yellow fever vaccine. V usage is TRBV20-1 and J usage is TRBJ2-6; 7 nucleotides agree with TRBD2. The CDR3 here is CARGGGANVLTF. For the CDR3, the DNA is TGCGCGAGGGGAGGGGGGGCCAACGTCCTGACTTTC.